Included here is one T cell receptor (beta chain) sequence, with context. Its antigen is currently unknown. TCRdb's table, derived via immunoSEQ multiplex PCR, lists solely in-frame clones and lacks some. The data contain 25,000 to 35,000 clones, approximately 88% of them singletons. The germline gives CDR1 LNHNV, CDR2 YYDKDF (reference sequence). This CDR3 spans 16 amino acids. V gave up 2 bases and J gave up 4 bases, with 15 bases separating them. The data are from a study of chemoradiotherapy in HPV16-positive cancers. Study-wide results and caveats: Candidate HPV-specific clones and E7-related TCR motifs grew in tumor during treatment.

This clonotype was sampled from a human donor with HPV-associated anogenital cancer. The chain is built from TRBV15 and TRBJ1-3, with D unresolved. The sample in question was blood, obtained from a patient who underwent chemoradiotherapy. CDR3 sequence: CATSRTAWGTGNTIYF. The CDR3 DNA follows: TGTGCCACCAGCAGAACTGCATGGGGTACCGGAAACACCATATATTTT.